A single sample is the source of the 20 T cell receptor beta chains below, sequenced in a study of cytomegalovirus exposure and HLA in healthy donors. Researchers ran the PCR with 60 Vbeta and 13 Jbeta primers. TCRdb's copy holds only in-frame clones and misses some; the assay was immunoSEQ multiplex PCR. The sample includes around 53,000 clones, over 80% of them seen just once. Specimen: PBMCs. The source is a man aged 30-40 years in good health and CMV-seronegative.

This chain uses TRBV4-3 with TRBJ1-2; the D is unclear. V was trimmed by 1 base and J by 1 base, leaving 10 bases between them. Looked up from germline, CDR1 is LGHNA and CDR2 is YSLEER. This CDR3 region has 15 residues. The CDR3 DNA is TGCGCCAGCAGCCAAGTTGCCGGGGTTAACTATGGCTACACCTTC. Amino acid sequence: CASSQVAGVNYGYTF.

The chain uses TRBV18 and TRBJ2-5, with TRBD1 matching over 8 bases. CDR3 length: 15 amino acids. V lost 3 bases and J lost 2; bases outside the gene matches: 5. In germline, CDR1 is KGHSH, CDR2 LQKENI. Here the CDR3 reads CASSPFGQGQETQYF. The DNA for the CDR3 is TGTGCCAGCTCACCCTTCGGACAGGGACAAGAGACCCAGTACTTC.

CDR3: CASSYATGINEKLFF. For the CDR3, the DNA is TGTGCCAGCAGTTACGCGACAGGGATTAATGAAAAACTGTTTTTT. The J gene is TRBJ1-4, the V gene TRBV6-5; 7 bases agree with TRBD1. Germline V CDR1 and CDR2: MNHEY, SVGAGI. V shed 2 bases and J 4 bases; nucleotides not matched to a gene: 4. The CDR3 is 15 residues long.

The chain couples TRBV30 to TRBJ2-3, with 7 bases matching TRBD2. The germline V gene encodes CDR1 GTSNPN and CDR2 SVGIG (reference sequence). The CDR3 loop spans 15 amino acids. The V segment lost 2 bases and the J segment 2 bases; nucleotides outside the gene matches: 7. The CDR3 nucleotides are TGTGCCTGGAGTCTGAGCGGGGTAAACACAGATACGCAGTATTTT. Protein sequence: CAWSLSGVNTDTQYF. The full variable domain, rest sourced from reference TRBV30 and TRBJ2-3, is SQTIHQWPATLVQPVGSPLSLECTVEGTSNPNLYWYRQAAGRGLQLLFYSVGIGQISSEVPQNLSASRPQDRQFILSSKKLLLSDSGFYLCAWSLSGVNTDTQYFGPGTRLTVL.

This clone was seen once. CDR3: CASRDRGFTGELFF. For the CDR3, the DNA is TGTGCCAGCCGGGACAGGGGGTTTACCGGGGAGCTGTTTTTT. This sequence joins TRBV27 and TRBJ2-2; 11 bases map to TRBD1. The germline gives CDR1 MNHEY, CDR2 SMNVEV (reference sequence). This CDR3 contains 14 residues. V shed 8 bases and J 5 bases; nucleotides not matched to a gene: 4.

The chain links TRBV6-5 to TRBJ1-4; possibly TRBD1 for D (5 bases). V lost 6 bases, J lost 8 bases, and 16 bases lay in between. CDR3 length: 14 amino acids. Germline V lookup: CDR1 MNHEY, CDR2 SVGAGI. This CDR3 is CASSRSGLGEKLFF. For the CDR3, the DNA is TGTGCCAGCAGCCGTTCAGGGCTTGGGGAAAAACTGTTTTTT.

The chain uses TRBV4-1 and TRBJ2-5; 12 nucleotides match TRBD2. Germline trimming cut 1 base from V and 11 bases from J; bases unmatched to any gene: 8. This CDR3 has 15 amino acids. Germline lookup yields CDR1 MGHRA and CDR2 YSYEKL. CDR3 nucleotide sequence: TGCGCCAGCAGCCAAGGAGGAGCTAGCGGGAGGGTGCAGTACTTC. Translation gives CASSQGGASGRVQYF.

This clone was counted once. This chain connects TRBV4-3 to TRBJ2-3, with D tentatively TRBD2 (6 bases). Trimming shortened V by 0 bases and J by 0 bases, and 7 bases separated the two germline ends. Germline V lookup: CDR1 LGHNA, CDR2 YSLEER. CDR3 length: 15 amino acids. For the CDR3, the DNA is TGCGCCAGCAGCCAAGATGGGGGGAGCACAGATACGCAGTATTTT. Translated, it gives CASSQDGGSTDTQYF.

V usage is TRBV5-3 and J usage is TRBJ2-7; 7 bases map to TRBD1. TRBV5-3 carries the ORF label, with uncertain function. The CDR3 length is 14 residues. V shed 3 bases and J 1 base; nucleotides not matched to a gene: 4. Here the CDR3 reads CARSWGTESYEQYF. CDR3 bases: TGTGCCAGAAGCTGGGGGACAGAGTCCTACGAGCAGTACTTC.

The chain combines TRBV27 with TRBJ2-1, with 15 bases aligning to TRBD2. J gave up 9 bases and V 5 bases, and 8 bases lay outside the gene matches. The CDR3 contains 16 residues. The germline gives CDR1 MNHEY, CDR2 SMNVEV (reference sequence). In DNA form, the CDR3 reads TGTGCCAGCAGTACCGGGACTAGCGGGGGGAGTCGTGAGCAGTTCTTC. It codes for CASSTGTSGGSREQFF.

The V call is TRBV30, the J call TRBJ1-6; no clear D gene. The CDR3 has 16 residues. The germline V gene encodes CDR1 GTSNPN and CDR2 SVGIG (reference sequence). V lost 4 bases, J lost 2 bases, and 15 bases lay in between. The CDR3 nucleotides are TGTGCCTGGATCATGGCGGATAGGACCTATAATTCACCCCTCCACTTT. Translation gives CAWIMADRTYNSPLHF.

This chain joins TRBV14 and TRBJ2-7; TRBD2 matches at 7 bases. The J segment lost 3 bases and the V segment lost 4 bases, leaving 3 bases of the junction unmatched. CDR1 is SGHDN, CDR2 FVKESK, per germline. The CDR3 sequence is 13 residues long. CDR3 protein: CASSRGLFYEQYF. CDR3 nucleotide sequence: TGTGCCAGCAGCCGGGGACTATTCTACGAGCAGTACTTC.

CDR3 in DNA: TGTGCCAGCGGGGGGATCTACAATGAGCAGTTCTTC. Translated, it gives CASGGIYNEQFF. V usage is TRBV6-6 and J usage is TRBJ2-1, with D perhaps TRBD2 (6 bases). Germline loops: CDR1 MNHNY, CDR2 SVGAGI (reference sequence). With 8 bases removed from V and 3 bases from J, the gap between germline ends came to 8 bases. The CDR3 covers 12 residues.

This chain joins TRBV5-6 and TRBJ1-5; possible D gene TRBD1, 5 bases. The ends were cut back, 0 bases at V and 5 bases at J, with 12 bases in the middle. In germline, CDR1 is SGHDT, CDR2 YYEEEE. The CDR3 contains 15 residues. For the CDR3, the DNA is TGTGCCAGCAGCTTGGGAGGCCAGGGATATCAGCCCCAGCATTTT. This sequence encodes CASSLGGQGYQPQHF.

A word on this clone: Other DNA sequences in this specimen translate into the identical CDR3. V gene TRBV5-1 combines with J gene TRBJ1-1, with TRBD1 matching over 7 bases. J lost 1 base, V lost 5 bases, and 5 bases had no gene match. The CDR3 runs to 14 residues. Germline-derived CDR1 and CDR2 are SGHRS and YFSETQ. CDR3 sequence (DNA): TGCGCCAGCAGGGCCGGGACAGCGAACACTGAAGCTTTCTTT. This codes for CASRAGTANTEAFF.

CDR3 nucleotide sequence: TGTGCCAGCAGCTTAGTCAGGTATGAGCAGTTCTTC. Translated: CASSLVRYEQFF. V is TRBV11-2 and J is TRBJ2-1; no clear D gene. This CDR3 spans 12 amino acids. The V gene's germline CDR1 is SGHAT and CDR2 FQNNGV. V lost 1 base to trimming and J lost 8 bases, with 6 bases between them.

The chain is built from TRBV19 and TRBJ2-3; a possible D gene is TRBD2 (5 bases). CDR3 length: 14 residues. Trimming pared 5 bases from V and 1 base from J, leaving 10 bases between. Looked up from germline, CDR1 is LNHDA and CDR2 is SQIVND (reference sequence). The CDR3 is CASSEDWGTDTQYF. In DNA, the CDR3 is TGTGCCAGTAGTGAGGACTGGGGCACAGATACGCAGTATTTT.

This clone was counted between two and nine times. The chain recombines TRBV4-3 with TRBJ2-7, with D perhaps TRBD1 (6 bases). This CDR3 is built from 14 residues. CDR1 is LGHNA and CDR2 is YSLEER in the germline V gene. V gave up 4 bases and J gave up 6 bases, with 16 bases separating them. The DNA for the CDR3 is TGCGCCAGCAGCCCCGTAGCAGGGGCTGGCGAGCAGTACTTC. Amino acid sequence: CASSPVAGAGEQYF.

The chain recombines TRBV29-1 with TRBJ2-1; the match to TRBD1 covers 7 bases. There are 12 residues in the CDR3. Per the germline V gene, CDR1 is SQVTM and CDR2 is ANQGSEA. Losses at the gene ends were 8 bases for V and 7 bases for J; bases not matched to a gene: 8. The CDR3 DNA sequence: TGCAGCCTAAGACAGGGAGCGAATGAGCAGTTCTTC. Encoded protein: CSLRQGANEQFF.

The DNA of the CDR3 is TGCGCCAGCAGCCAGGCGACAGGGGTTTTCGGTTCACCCCTCCACTTT. Its protein is CASSQATGVFGSPLHF. The chain combines TRBV4-3 with TRBJ1-6, with 8 bases identical to TRBD1. In germline, CDR1 is LGHNA, CDR2 YSLEER. The CDR3 totals 16 residues. After removal of 3 bases from V and 9 bases from J, the junction contained 10 bases not matched to a gene.